This is a list of T cell receptor beta chains from one sample in a study of blood T cell repertoires in COVID-19. This table comes from immunoSEQ multiplex PCR, and its TCRdb copy is limited to in-frame clones, with some not included. The sample has roughly 200,000 clones, around four fifths seen once. Sequences were obtained from peripheral blood. These receptors all stem from a man aged 35 to 55 with active or convalescent COVID-19. CDR3s include the opening cysteine and the closing phenylalanine or tryptophan. The order of the fields is V gene, D gene, clone size, J gene, CDR3 protein, CDR3 DNA. The D gene is left open where the match is weak. Only some rows state a clone size, as once, few, many or a class for expanded clones.

v_call: TRBV7-8
d_call: NA
clone_size: few
j_call: TRBJ1-4
cdr3_aa: CASSLLGRSDEKLFF
cdr3_nt: TGTGCCAGCAGCTTATTGGGGCGGTCGGACGAAAAACTGTTTTTT

v_call: TRBV7-3
d_call: TRBD1
clone_size: few
j_call: TRBJ2-2
cdr3_aa: CASSRQGAGGRGTGELFF
cdr3_nt: TGTGCCAGCAGCCGACAGGGGGCGGGCGGGAGAGGCACCGGGGAGCTGTTTTTT

v_call: TRBV28
d_call: NA
clone_size: NA
j_call: TRBJ1-4
cdr3_aa: CASSPGHATTNEKLFF
cdr3_nt: TGTGCCAGCAGCCCGGGACATGCGACAACTAATGAAAAACTGTTTTTT

v_call: TRBV29-1
d_call: TRBD1
clone_size: NA
j_call: TRBJ1-4
cdr3_aa: CSVLLRDRGLNEKLFF
cdr3_nt: TGCAGCGTTCTACTCCGGGACAGGGGCTTGAATGAAAAACTGTTTTTT

v_call: TRBV6-6
d_call: NA
clone_size: NA
j_call: TRBJ1-1
cdr3_aa: CASSLTGNTEAFF
cdr3_nt: TGTGCCAGCAGTCTGACAGGAAACACTGAAGCTTTCTTT

v_call: TRBV5-1
d_call: TRBD1
clone_size: NA
j_call: TRBJ2-7
cdr3_aa: CASSLGQGALHEQYF
cdr3_nt: TGCGCCAGCAGCTTGGGACAGGGGGCTTTACACGAGCAGTACTTC

v_call: TRBV4-3
d_call: TRBD1
clone_size: NA
j_call: TRBJ1-2
cdr3_aa: CASSQDYGTVYGYTF
cdr3_nt: TGCGCCAGCAGCCAAGATTACGGGACAGTCTATGGCTACACCTTC

v_call: TRBV5-1
d_call: NA
clone_size: NA
j_call: TRBJ2-2
cdr3_aa: CASRSTRYGRGTGELFF
cdr3_nt: TGCGCCAGCAGGTCCACCCGTTACGGTAGAGGCACCGGGGAGCTGTTTTTT

v_call: TRBV6-5
d_call: NA
clone_size: few
j_call: TRBJ2-3
cdr3_aa: CASSYSTGTDTQYF
cdr3_nt: TGTGCCAGCAGTTACTCGACAGGCACAGATACGCAGTATTTT

v_call: TRBV11-3
d_call: TRBD2
clone_size: NA
j_call: TRBJ2-7
cdr3_aa: CASSSPGLAGLYEQYF
cdr3_nt: TGTGCCAGCAGCTCTCCGGGACTAGCGGGCCTCTACGAGCAGTACTTC

v_call: TRBV18
d_call: TRBD1
clone_size: NA
j_call: TRBJ1-2
cdr3_aa: CASSPLPPTGDTNYGYTF
cdr3_nt: TGTGCCAGCTCACCACTCCCCCCCACAGGGGATACTAACTATGGCTACACCTTC

v_call: TRBV5-1
d_call: TRBD1
clone_size: NA
j_call: TRBJ2-1
cdr3_aa: CASGSGTGDDEQFF
cdr3_nt: TGCGCCAGCGGCTCCGGGACAGGGGACGATGAGCAGTTCTTC

v_call: TRBV2
d_call: NA
clone_size: once
j_call: TRBJ2-1
cdr3_aa: CARRADSYNEQFF
cdr3_nt: TGTGCCAGACGAGCGGACTCCTACAATGAGCAGTTCTTC

v_call: TRBV6-5
d_call: NA
clone_size: NA
j_call: TRBJ1-2
cdr3_aa: CASSYSAPRVGYGYTF
cdr3_nt: TGTGCCAGCAGTTACTCGGCTCCGCGGGTTGGCTATGGCTACACCTTC

v_call: TRBV5-1
d_call: NA
clone_size: once
j_call: TRBJ2-7
cdr3_aa: CASAPREQLAYEQYF
cdr3_nt: TGCGCCAGTGCCCCCCGGGAACAACTAGCCTACGAGCAGTACTTC

v_call: TRBV11-3
d_call: TRBD2
clone_size: NA
j_call: TRBJ2-5
cdr3_aa: CASSLGTSGEETQYF
cdr3_nt: TGTGCCAGCAGCTTAGGCACTAGCGGGGAGGAGACCCAGTACTTC

v_call: TRBV19
d_call: NA
clone_size: once
j_call: TRBJ1-2
cdr3_aa: CASSTRQVAYGYTF
cdr3_nt: TGTGCCAGTAGTACCCGTCAGGTTGCGTATGGCTACACCTTC

v_call: TRBV9
d_call: TRBD2
clone_size: NA
j_call: TRBJ2-1
cdr3_aa: CASSGLAGGVSSYNEQFF
cdr3_nt: TGTGCCAGCAGCGGACTAGCGGGAGGGGTGAGCTCCTACAATGAGCAGTTCTTC

v_call: TRBV10-3
d_call: NA
clone_size: NA
j_call: TRBJ2-3
cdr3_aa: CASTSHVDTQYF
cdr3_nt: TGTGCTTCCACATCCCACGTGGATACGCAGTATTTT

v_call: TRBV5-1
d_call: NA
clone_size: NA
j_call: TRBJ2-7
cdr3_aa: CASSLNLGTGLEQYF
cdr3_nt: TGCGCCAGCAGCCTAAATTTGGGAACAGGTTTGGAGCAGTACTTC

v_call: TRBV5-1
d_call: NA
clone_size: NA
j_call: TRBJ1-2
cdr3_aa: CASSLDENYGYTF
cdr3_nt: TGCGCCAGCAGCTTGGATGAGAACTATGGCTACACCTTC

v_call: TRBV7-9
d_call: NA
clone_size: NA
j_call: TRBJ2-2
cdr3_aa: CASSLRQPNTGELFF
cdr3_nt: TGTGCCAGCAGCTTACGACAGCCGAACACCGGGGAGCTGTTTTTT

v_call: TRBV5-6
d_call: NA
clone_size: NA
j_call: TRBJ2-2
cdr3_aa: CASTVTGLSGELFF
cdr3_nt: TGTGCCAGCACCGTTACAGGGCTTTCCGGGGAGCTGTTTTTT

v_call: TRBV30
d_call: NA
clone_size: NA
j_call: TRBJ2-5
cdr3_aa: CAWSSGTGETQYF
cdr3_nt: TGTGCCTGGAGTTCGGGCACGGGGGAGACCCAGTACTTC

v_call: TRBV28
d_call: TRBD1
clone_size: NA
j_call: TRBJ2-7
cdr3_aa: CASSLSGTGSHEQYF
cdr3_nt: TGTGCCAGCAGTCTATCCGGGACAGGGTCCCACGAGCAGTACTTC

v_call: TRBV4-1
d_call: NA
clone_size: NA
j_call: TRBJ2-7
cdr3_aa: CASSQTVTYEQYF
cdr3_nt: TGCGCCAGCAGCCAAACAGTCACCTACGAGCAGTACTTC

v_call: TRBV19
d_call: TRBD2
clone_size: NA
j_call: TRBJ2-2
cdr3_aa: CASRTSGRPRGNGELFF
cdr3_nt: TGTGCCAGTCGCACTAGCGGGAGGCCCCGGGGGAACGGGGAGCTGTTTTTT

v_call: TRBV27
d_call: NA
clone_size: NA
j_call: TRBJ2-1
cdr3_aa: CASSSGQGTYNEQFF
cdr3_nt: NA

v_call: TRBV4-3
d_call: TRBD1
clone_size: NA
j_call: TRBJ1-4
cdr3_aa: CASSQATGGGEKLFF
cdr3_nt: TGCGCCAGCAGCCAAGCGACAGGGGGCGGGGAAAAACTGTTTTTT

v_call: TRBV24-1
d_call: TRBD1
clone_size: NA
j_call: TRBJ1-1
cdr3_aa: CATSGGQAQNTEAFF
cdr3_nt: TGTGCCACCAGTGGAGGACAGGCCCAAAACACTGAAGCTTTCTTT

v_call: TRBV27
d_call: NA
clone_size: NA
j_call: TRBJ2-7
cdr3_aa: CASASSHEQYF
cdr3_nt: TGTGCCAGCGCTAGTAGTCACGAGCAGTACTTC

v_call: TRBV15
d_call: TRBD1
clone_size: once
j_call: TRBJ1-1
cdr3_aa: CATRGAGGTEAFF
cdr3_nt: TGTGCCACCCGTGGGGCAGGGGGCACTGAAGCTTTCTTT

v_call: TRBV3-1/TRBV3-2
d_call: TRBD2
clone_size: NA
j_call: TRBJ2-1
cdr3_aa: CASSQGGRVNNEQFF
cdr3_nt: TGTGCCAGCAGCCAAGGTGGGAGGGTTAACAATGAGCAGTTCTTC

v_call: TRBV5-1
d_call: NA
clone_size: NA
j_call: TRBJ2-3
cdr3_aa: CASRPNTAGTDTQYF
cdr3_nt: TGCGCCAGCAGGCCCAATACCGCAGGGACAGATACGCAGTATTTT

v_call: TRBV7-8
d_call: TRBD2
clone_size: few
j_call: TRBJ2-1
cdr3_aa: CASSLDLAGVGKTYNEQFF
cdr3_nt: TGTGCCAGCAGCTTAGATCTAGCGGGAGTAGGAAAAACCTACAATGAGCAGTTCTTC

v_call: TRBV7-9
d_call: NA
clone_size: NA
j_call: TRBJ1-1
cdr3_aa: CASSLGQGFGEAFF
cdr3_nt: TGTGCCAGCAGCTTAGGGCAGGGGTTCGGTGAAGCTTTCTTT

v_call: TRBV18
d_call: TRBD1
clone_size: NA
j_call: TRBJ1-1
cdr3_aa: CASSPPSGGMNTEAFF
cdr3_nt: TGTGCCAGCTCACCACCATCAGGGGGGATGAACACTGAAGCTTTCTTT

v_call: TRBV7-2
d_call: NA
clone_size: NA
j_call: TRBJ1-3
cdr3_aa: CASSLEGFGNTIYF
cdr3_nt: TGTGCCAGCAGCTTGGAGGGTTTTGGAAACACCATATATTTT

v_call: TRBV30
d_call: TRBD1
clone_size: NA
j_call: TRBJ1-1
cdr3_aa: CAWISDENRGREAFF
cdr3_nt: TGTGCCTGGATTTCGGATGAAAACAGGGGGCGGGAAGCTTTCTTT

v_call: TRBV27
d_call: NA
clone_size: few
j_call: TRBJ1-2
cdr3_aa: CASSLSWGQGNSDGYTF
cdr3_nt: TGTGCCAGCAGTTTATCGTGGGGGCAGGGAAACTCCGATGGCTACACCTTC

v_call: TRBV3-1/TRBV3-2
d_call: NA
clone_size: NA
j_call: TRBJ1-1
cdr3_aa: CASRANAQGQYTEAFF
cdr3_nt: TGTGCCAGCAGGGCGAATGCCCAAGGACAGTACACTGAAGCTTTCTTT

v_call: TRBV11-1
d_call: TRBD1
clone_size: NA
j_call: TRBJ1-4
cdr3_aa: CASSSQGGEKLFF
cdr3_nt: TGTGCCAGCAGCTCACAGGGGGGTGAAAAACTGTTTTTT

v_call: TRBV5-1
d_call: NA
clone_size: NA
j_call: TRBJ2-2
cdr3_aa: CASSLDRGSTGELFF
cdr3_nt: TGCGCCAGCAGCTTGGACCGAGGTAGCACCGGGGAGCTGTTTTTT

v_call: TRBV6-6
d_call: NA
clone_size: NA
j_call: TRBJ1-1
cdr3_aa: CASSPAGVITEAFF
cdr3_nt: TGTGCCAGCAGCCCTGCAGGGGTTATCACTGAAGCTTTCTTT

v_call: TRBV6-5
d_call: TRBD1
clone_size: NA
j_call: TRBJ1-2
cdr3_aa: CASSYPDRVLTF
cdr3_nt: TGTGCCAGCAGTTACCCCGACAGGGTACTTACCTTC

v_call: TRBV30
d_call: NA
clone_size: NA
j_call: TRBJ2-5
cdr3_aa: CACNGEKETQYF
cdr3_nt: TGTGCCTGTAATGGGGAGAAAGAGACCCAGTACTTC

v_call: TRBV5-6
d_call: TRBD1
clone_size: NA
j_call: TRBJ1-6
cdr3_aa: CASSLRGQTYSPLHF
cdr3_nt: TGTGCCAGCAGCTTGAGGGGACAGACCTATTCACCCCTCCACTTT

v_call: TRBV5-1
d_call: TRBD2
clone_size: NA
j_call: TRBJ2-1
cdr3_aa: CASSPQVSGGNNEQFF
cdr3_nt: TGCGCCAGCAGCCCCCAAGTTAGCGGGGGGAACAATGAGCAGTTCTTC

v_call: TRBV6-4
d_call: NA
clone_size: NA
j_call: TRBJ1-1
cdr3_aa: CASSDEWNTEAFF
cdr3_nt: TGTGCCAGCAGTGACGAGTGGAACACTGAAGCTTTCTTT

v_call: TRBV30
d_call: NA
clone_size: NA
j_call: TRBJ2-3
cdr3_aa: CAWSVLTDTQYF
cdr3_nt: TGTGCCTGGAGTGTCCTAACAGATACGCAGTATTTT

v_call: TRBV7-3
d_call: TRBD1
clone_size: NA
j_call: TRBJ2-1
cdr3_aa: CASSRRPTGGLYNEQFF
cdr3_nt: TGTGCCAGCAGCCGGAGACCTACAGGGGGTCTATACAATGAGCAGTTCTTC

v_call: TRBV4-1
d_call: NA
clone_size: NA
j_call: TRBJ1-6
cdr3_aa: CASSQQAKGDNSPLHF
cdr3_nt: TGCGCCAGCAGCCAACAAGCTAAGGGGGACAATTCACCCCTCCACTTT

v_call: TRBV10-2
d_call: NA
clone_size: once
j_call: TRBJ2-5
cdr3_aa: CASSEHMQETQYF
cdr3_nt: TGCGCCAGCAGTGAGCACATGCAAGAGACCCAGTACTTC

v_call: TRBV6-1
d_call: TRBD2
clone_size: NA
j_call: TRBJ2-1
cdr3_aa: CASSGTSGTTYNEQFF
cdr3_nt: TGTGCCAGCAGTGGGACTAGCGGGACGACCTACAATGAGCAGTTCTTC

v_call: TRBV3-1/TRBV3-2
d_call: NA
clone_size: once
j_call: TRBJ1-2
cdr3_aa: CASSQGGPDGYTF
cdr3_nt: TGTGCCAGCAGCCAAGGCGGGCCAGATGGCTACACCTTC

v_call: TRBV12-5
d_call: NA
clone_size: NA
j_call: TRBJ2-1
cdr3_aa: CASGPTNFRGDEQFF
cdr3_nt: TGTGCTAGTGGTCCTACCAACTTTAGAGGCGATGAGCAGTTCTTC

v_call: TRBV2
d_call: TRBD1
clone_size: few
j_call: TRBJ1-1
cdr3_aa: CASSGGQWSDTEAFF
cdr3_nt: TGTGCCAGCAGTGGGGGACAGTGGTCCGACACTGAAGCTTTCTTT

v_call: TRBV12-3/TRBV12-4
d_call: NA
clone_size: NA
j_call: TRBJ1-5
cdr3_aa: CASSLGANQPQHF
cdr3_nt: TGTGCCAGCAGTTTGGGAGCAAATCAGCCCCAGCATTTT

v_call: TRBV11-3
d_call: TRBD1
clone_size: NA
j_call: TRBJ1-4
cdr3_aa: CASSRDRKLFF
cdr3_nt: TGTGCCAGCAGCCGGGACAGAAAACTGTTTTTT